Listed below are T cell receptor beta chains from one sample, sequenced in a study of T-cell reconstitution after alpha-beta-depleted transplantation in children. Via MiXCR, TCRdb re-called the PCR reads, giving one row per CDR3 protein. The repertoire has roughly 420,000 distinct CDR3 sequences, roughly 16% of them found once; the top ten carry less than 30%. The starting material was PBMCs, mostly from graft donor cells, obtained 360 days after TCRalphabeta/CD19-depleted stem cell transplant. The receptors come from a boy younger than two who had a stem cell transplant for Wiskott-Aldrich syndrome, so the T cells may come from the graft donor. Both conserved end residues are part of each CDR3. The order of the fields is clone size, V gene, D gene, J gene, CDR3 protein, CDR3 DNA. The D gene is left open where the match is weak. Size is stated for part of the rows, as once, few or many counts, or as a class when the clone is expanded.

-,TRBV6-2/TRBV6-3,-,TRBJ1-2,CASSYLGYTF,TGTGCCAGCAGTTATCTTGGCTACACCTTC
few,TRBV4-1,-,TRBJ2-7,CASSQDLPSGEQYF,TGCGCCAGCAGCCAAGACCTTCCGTCGGGGGAGCAGTACTTC
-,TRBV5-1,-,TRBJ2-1,CASSLGTGSSYNEQFF,TGCGCCAGCAGCTTGGGGACCGGGAGCTCCTACAATGAGCAGTTCTTC
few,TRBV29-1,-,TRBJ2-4,CSVALLAKNIQYF,TGCAGCGTTGCCCTGCTAGCCAAAAACATTCAGTACTTC
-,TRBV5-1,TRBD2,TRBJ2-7,CASSLRLAGAYEQYF,TGCGCCAGCAGCTTGCGGCTAGCGGGAGCCTACGAGCAGTACTTC
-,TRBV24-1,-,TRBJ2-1,CATSIGIDNEQFF,TGTGCCACCAGTATAGGGATTGACAATGAGCAGTTCTTC
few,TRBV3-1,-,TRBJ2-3,CASSQGYRASTDTQYF,TGTGCCAGCAGCCAAGGTTACAGGGCGAGCACAGATACGCAGTATTTT
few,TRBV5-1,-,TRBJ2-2,CASSLSQFTGELFF,TGCGCCAGCAGCTTGAGTCAGTTCACCGGGGAGCTGTTTTTT
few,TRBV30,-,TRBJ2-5,CAWSVGARRVGTQYF,TGTGCCTGGAGTGTTGGGGCCAGACGAGTTGGGACCCAGTACTTC
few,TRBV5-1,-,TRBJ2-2,CASTDTTGELFF,TGCGCCAGCACCGACACCACCGGGGAGCTGTTTTTT
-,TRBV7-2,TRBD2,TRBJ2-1,CASSFAPRGSSYNEQFF,TGTGCCAGCAGCTTCGCTCCGCGGGGGAGCTCCTACAATGAGCAGTTCTTC
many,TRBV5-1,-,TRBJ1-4,CASSLRERSTEKLFF,TGCGCCAGCAGCTTGAGGGAAAGGTCGACTGAAAAACTGTTTTTT
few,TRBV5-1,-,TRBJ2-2,CASSLPGSTGELFF,TGCGCCAGCAGCTTGCCAGGGTCCACCGGGGAGCTGTTTTTT
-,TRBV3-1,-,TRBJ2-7,CASSQVGQTYEQYF,TGTGCCAGCAGCCAAGTAGGACAGACCTACGAGCAGTACTTC
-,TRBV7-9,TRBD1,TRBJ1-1,CASSLTGQVMNTEAFF,TGTGCCAGCAGCTTAACGGGACAGGTCATGAACACTGAAGCTTTCTTT
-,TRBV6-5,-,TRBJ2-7,CASSASGRQYF,TGTGCCAGCAGTGCCTCGGGGAGGCAGTACTTC
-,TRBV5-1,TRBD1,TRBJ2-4,CASSSIQGAKNIQYF,TGCGCCAGCAGCTCAATACAGGGGGCCAAAAACATTCAGTACTTC
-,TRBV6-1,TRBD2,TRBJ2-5,CASSNPTSGINPRDQYF,TGTGCCAGCAGTAATCCCACTAGCGGGATCAACCCAAGAGACCAGTACTTC
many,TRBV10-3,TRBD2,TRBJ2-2,CAISVSRGEVTGELFF,TGTGCCATCAGTGTATCCCGGGGGGAGGTCACCGGGGAGCTGTTTTTT
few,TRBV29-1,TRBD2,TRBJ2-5,CSVGGPSGQETQYF,TGCAGCGTTGGGGGCCCTAGCGGCCAAGAGACCCAGTACTTC
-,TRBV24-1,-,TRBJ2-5,CATSDPTGRGEETQYF,TGTGCCACCAGTGACCCAACAGGAAGGGGGGAAGAGACCCAGTACTTT
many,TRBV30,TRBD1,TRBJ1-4,CAWNPRLQGGKKKLFF,TGTGCCTGGAACCCCCGTCTTCAGGGGGGAAAGAAAAAACTGTTTTTT
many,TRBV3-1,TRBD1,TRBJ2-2,CASSNRGTGELFF,TGTGCCAGCAGCAACAGGGGGACCGGGGAGCTGTTTTTT
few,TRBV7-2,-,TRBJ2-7,CASSLSQGLGGQYF,TGTGCCAGCAGCTTATCCCAGGGTTTAGGGGGGCAGTACTTC
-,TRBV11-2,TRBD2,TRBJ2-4,CASSPRLRAGGFLAKIIQYF,TGTGCCAGCAGCCCGAGACTTAGGGCGGGAGGGTTTCTAGCCAAAATCATTCAGTACTTC
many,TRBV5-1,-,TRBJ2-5,CASSLVTVQETQYF,TGTGCCAGCAGCTTAGTGACGGTCCAAGAGACCCAGTACTTC
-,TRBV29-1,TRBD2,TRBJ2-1,CSVGDRTSGRPNEQFF,TGCAGCGTTGGAGATAGGACTAGCGGGAGACCCAATGAGCAGTTCTTC
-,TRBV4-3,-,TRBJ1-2,CASSQELGGNHGYTF,TGCGCCAGCAGCCAAGAACTGGGGGGGAACCATGGCTACACCTTC
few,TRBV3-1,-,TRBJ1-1,CASSRSQGNTEAFF,TGTGCCAGCAGCCGCTCACAGGGAAACACTGAAGCTTTCTTT
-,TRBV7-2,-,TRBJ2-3,CASSYDSPSTDTQYF,TGTGCCAGCAGCTACGACAGTCCTAGCACAGATACGCAGTATTTT